The rows below give T cell receptor beta chains drawn from one sample of a study of OX40 agonist ivuxolimab in advanced cancers. Some clones are missing from TCRdb's copy, which holds only in-frame ones; the method was immunoSEQ multiplex PCR. Of about 110,000 clones in the sample, around 93% were seen once. The sample in question was CD4+ or CD8+ T cells sorted from blood, obtained in a trial of the OX40 agonist ivuxolimab. The receptors were gathered from an adult with an advanced solid tumor such as melanoma, head and neck, liver or kidney cancer. The CDR3 runs from the conserved cysteine through the conserved F or W. The D gene is left open where the match is weak. The size entry is marked missing in some rows and otherwise reads once, few, many or a size class.

cdr3_length: 13; v_call: TRBV6-1; j_call: TRBJ2-3; clone_size: .; d_call: .; cdr3_nt: TGTGCCAGCAGTGAACGTATTCTGGATACGCAGTATTTT; cdr3_aa: CASSERILDTQYF
cdr3_length: 14; v_call: TRBV5-1; j_call: TRBJ1-1; clone_size: .; d_call: .; cdr3_nt: TGCGCCAGCAGCCCCGCCGACAGCGGAGTTGAAGCTTTCTTT; cdr3_aa: CASSPADSGVEAFF
cdr3_length: 11; v_call: TRBV30; j_call: TRBJ1-3; clone_size: .; d_call: .; cdr3_nt: TGTGCCTGGAGTGTAGGAAACACCATATATTTT; cdr3_aa: CAWSVGNTIYF
cdr3_length: 15; v_call: TRBV5-1; j_call: TRBJ2-5; clone_size: .; d_call: .; cdr3_nt: TGCGCCAGCAGCTTATCGCAGGGGATATTGGAGACCCAGTACTTC; cdr3_aa: CASSLSQGILETQYF
cdr3_length: 16; v_call: TRBV11-3; j_call: TRBJ2-7; clone_size: .; d_call: TRBD2; cdr3_nt: TGTGCCAGCAGCCTCGTACTAGCGGGATACTCCTACGAGCAGTACTTC; cdr3_aa: CASSLVLAGYSYEQYF
cdr3_length: 13; v_call: TRBV19; j_call: TRBJ2-7; clone_size: .; d_call: .; cdr3_nt: TGTGCCAGTAGTATAGGGATTTATAACGAGCAGTACTTC; cdr3_aa: CASSIGIYNEQYF
cdr3_length: 14; v_call: TRBV10-3; j_call: TRBJ2-2; clone_size: .; d_call: TRBD1; cdr3_nt: TGTGCCATTACGGGACAGCGGAACACCGGGGAGCTGTTTTTT; cdr3_aa: CAITGQRNTGELFF
cdr3_length: 14; v_call: TRBV5-1; j_call: TRBJ1-3; clone_size: .; d_call: .; cdr3_nt: TGCGCCAGCAGCTTAGGGAGCTCTGGAAACACCATATATTTT; cdr3_aa: CASSLGSSGNTIYF
cdr3_length: 16; v_call: TRBV6-6; j_call: TRBJ2-6; clone_size: .; d_call: .; cdr3_nt: TGTGCCAGCAGTTACTCGGGGGAGTCTGGGGCCAACGTCCTGACTTTC; cdr3_aa: CASSYSGESGANVLTF
cdr3_length: 14; v_call: TRBV6-5; j_call: TRBJ1-6; clone_size: .; d_call: .; cdr3_nt: TGTGCCAGCAGTTACTCGAGGTTGGGGTTTGCCCTCCACTTT; cdr3_aa: CASSYSRLGFALHF
cdr3_length: 16; v_call: TRBV29-1; j_call: TRBJ1-1; clone_size: .; d_call: .; cdr3_nt: TGCAGCGGTTCAGGGTTAGGGATCGAGACGAACACTGAAGCTTTCTTT; cdr3_aa: CSGSGLGIETNTEAFF
cdr3_length: 14; v_call: TRBV6-1; j_call: TRBJ2-1; clone_size: .; d_call: .; cdr3_nt: TGTGCCAGCAGTGTTTCAGAGATCTACAATGAGCAGTTCTTC; cdr3_aa: CASSVSEIYNEQFF
cdr3_length: 15; v_call: TRBV7-8; j_call: TRBJ2-1; clone_size: .; d_call: .; cdr3_nt: TGTGCCAGCAGCTTAGACCACTCAGAATACAATGAGCAGTTCTTC; cdr3_aa: CASSLDHSEYNEQFF
cdr3_length: 15; v_call: TRBV19; j_call: TRBJ2-7; clone_size: .; d_call: TRBD1; cdr3_nt: TGTGCCAGTAGCTCACAGGGGCGCCCCACGGGCGAGCAGTACTTC; cdr3_aa: CASSSQGRPTGEQYF
cdr3_length: 15; v_call: TRBV18; j_call: TRBJ1-2; clone_size: few; d_call: TRBD1; cdr3_nt: TGTGCCAGCTCACCACCAGGACAGGGTAACTATGGCTACACCTTC; cdr3_aa: CASSPPGQGNYGYTF
cdr3_length: 13; v_call: TRBV6-6; j_call: TRBJ1-2; clone_size: .; d_call: TRBD1; cdr3_nt: TGTGCCAGCAGTCCGACAGGGGACTATGGCTACACCTTC; cdr3_aa: CASSPTGDYGYTF
cdr3_length: 15; v_call: TRBV25-1; j_call: TRBJ2-1; clone_size: .; d_call: .; cdr3_nt: TGTGCCAGCAGTGGGGCGGGACTCTCCTACAATGAGCAGTTCTTC; cdr3_aa: CASSGAGLSYNEQFF
cdr3_length: 14; v_call: TRBV5-1; j_call: TRBJ2-2; clone_size: .; d_call: .; cdr3_nt: TGCGCCAGCGAAGTGGGGTCCAACACCGGGGAGCTGTTTTTT; cdr3_aa: CASEVGSNTGELFF
cdr3_length: 15; v_call: TRBV11-2; j_call: TRBJ1-5; clone_size: .; d_call: .; cdr3_nt: TGTGCCAGCAGCTTAGAAGGGGGAGGCAATCAGCCCCAGCATTTT; cdr3_aa: CASSLEGGGNQPQHF
cdr3_length: 16; v_call: TRBV5-1; j_call: TRBJ1-4; clone_size: .; d_call: .; cdr3_nt: TGCGCCAGCCGCCCACTAGCCGATTCGGGGGCCGAAAAACTGTTTTTT; cdr3_aa: CASRPLADSGAEKLFF
cdr3_length: 19; v_call: TRBV14; j_call: TRBJ2-1; clone_size: .; d_call: TRBD2; cdr3_nt: TGTGCCAGCAGCCAAGAAATTCTTAGCGGGGTCAGGTCCTACAATGAGCAGTTCTTC; cdr3_aa: CASSQEILSGVRSYNEQFF
cdr3_length: 13; v_call: TRBV5-1; j_call: TRBJ2-3; clone_size: .; d_call: .; cdr3_nt: TGCGCCAGCAGCTTGGGGGCGACAGATACGCAGTATTTT; cdr3_aa: CASSLGATDTQYF
cdr3_length: 13; v_call: TRBV27; j_call: TRBJ1-3; clone_size: .; d_call: .; cdr3_nt: TGTGCCAGCAGTTTAAATTACGGAAACACCATATATTTT; cdr3_aa: CASSLNYGNTIYF
cdr3_length: 15; v_call: TRBV5-4; j_call: TRBJ1-1; clone_size: .; d_call: TRBD1; cdr3_nt: TGTGCCAGCAGCGGGACAGGGGGAGTGAACACTGAAGCTTTCTTT; cdr3_aa: CASSGTGGVNTEAFF
cdr3_length: 15; v_call: TRBV6-5; j_call: TRBJ2-6; clone_size: .; d_call: TRBD1; cdr3_nt: TGTGCCAGCAGCAACAGGGGGCCTGGGGCCAACGTCCTGACTTTC; cdr3_aa: CASSNRGPGANVLTF
cdr3_length: 14; v_call: TRBV9; j_call: TRBJ2-2; clone_size: .; d_call: .; cdr3_nt: TGTGCCAGCAGCGCGAGAACGAACACCGGGGAGCTGTTTTTT; cdr3_aa: CASSARTNTGELFF
cdr3_length: 15; v_call: TRBV6-1; j_call: TRBJ2-2; clone_size: .; d_call: TRBD2; cdr3_nt: TGTGCCAGCATAGCTAGCGGGGGTGTAACCGGGGAGCTGTTTTTT; cdr3_aa: CASIASGGVTGELFF
cdr3_length: 11; v_call: TRBV6-6; j_call: TRBJ1-1; clone_size: .; d_call: .; cdr3_nt: TGTGCCAGCAGTACGTTACCGGAAGCTTTCTTT; cdr3_aa: CASSTLPEAFF
cdr3_length: 15; v_call: TRBV6-5; j_call: TRBJ2-3; clone_size: once; d_call: TRBD2; cdr3_nt: TGTGCCAGCAGCCATAGACTAGCGCGAACTGATACGCAGTATTTT; cdr3_aa: CASSHRLARTDTQYF
cdr3_length: 14; v_call: TRBV10-3; j_call: TRBJ1-1; clone_size: .; d_call: TRBD1; cdr3_nt: TGTGCCATCACCGATGGACAGGGCCACACTGAAGCTTTCTTT; cdr3_aa: CAITDGQGHTEAFF
cdr3_length: 15; v_call: TRBV30; j_call: TRBJ2-7; clone_size: .; d_call: .; cdr3_nt: TGTGCCTGGAGTGGCTCTAGCGAAAGCTCCTACGAGCAGTACTTC; cdr3_aa: CAWSGSSESSYEQYF
cdr3_length: 16; v_call: TRBV5-1; j_call: TRBJ2-7; clone_size: .; d_call: TRBD2; cdr3_nt: TGCGCCAGCAGCTTGGCCTCCGGGGGGGAGCCCTACGAGCAGTACTTC; cdr3_aa: CASSLASGGEPYEQYF
cdr3_length: 17; v_call: TRBV25-1; j_call: TRBJ1-1; clone_size: .; d_call: TRBD1; cdr3_nt: TGTGCCAGCAGTGAATCCATATTAGTGGACAGGGAAACTGAAGCTTTCTTT; cdr3_aa: CASSESILVDRETEAFF
cdr3_length: 16; v_call: TRBV18; j_call: TRBJ2-3; clone_size: .; d_call: TRBD2; cdr3_nt: TGTGCCAGCTCACCCGGTAGCGGGACGAGCACAGATACGCAGTATTTT; cdr3_aa: CASSPGSGTSTDTQYF
cdr3_length: 17; v_call: TRBV5-1; j_call: TRBJ2-3; clone_size: .; d_call: TRBD2; cdr3_nt: TGCGCCAGCAGCACCCTCGCAGCGGGAGGGCCCGAAGATACGCAGTATTTT; cdr3_aa: CASSTLAAGGPEDTQYF
cdr3_length: 15; v_call: TRBV9; j_call: TRBJ1-1; clone_size: medium-sized; d_call: .; cdr3_nt: TGTGCCAGCAGCCTCACCGGGACCTCGAACACTGAAGCTTTCTTT; cdr3_aa: CASSLTGTSNTEAFF
cdr3_length: 15; v_call: TRBV2; j_call: TRBJ1-5; clone_size: .; d_call: .; cdr3_nt: TGTGCCAGCAGTGACGGAGGGGCTAGCAATCAGCCCCAGCATTTT; cdr3_aa: CASSDGGASNQPQHF
cdr3_length: 18; v_call: TRBV4-1; j_call: TRBJ2-2; clone_size: .; d_call: TRBD1; cdr3_nt: TGCGCCAGCAGCCAAGCGGGACAGGGGTTCGCGAACACCGGGGAGCTGTTTTTT; cdr3_aa: CASSQAGQGFANTGELFF
cdr3_length: 14; v_call: TRBV5-1; j_call: TRBJ2-7; clone_size: .; d_call: TRBD1; cdr3_nt: TGCGCCAGCAGCTCCCGGGACAGGGGCTACGAGCAGTACTTC; cdr3_aa: CASSSRDRGYEQYF
cdr3_length: 15; v_call: TRBV5-6; j_call: TRBJ1-3; clone_size: .; d_call: .; cdr3_nt: TGTGCCAGCAGCTTGGCCGGTATCCCTGGAAACACCATATATTTT; cdr3_aa: CASSLAGIPGNTIYF
cdr3_length: 15; v_call: TRBV2; j_call: TRBJ1-5; clone_size: .; d_call: TRBD1; cdr3_nt: TGTGCCAGCAGCCGGGACAGGGGTCCCAATCAGCCCCAGCATTTT; cdr3_aa: CASSRDRGPNQPQHF
cdr3_length: 14; v_call: TRBV5-1; j_call: TRBJ2-1; clone_size: .; d_call: .; cdr3_nt: TGCGCCAGCAGCTTGTCTAGTGCGGGCGGTGAGCAGTTCTTC; cdr3_aa: CASSLSSAGGEQFF
cdr3_length: 16; v_call: TRBV18; j_call: TRBJ1-2; clone_size: .; d_call: TRBD1; cdr3_nt: TGTGCCAGCTCATTACGGACAGGGTCGACGATAAGTGGCTACACCTTC; cdr3_aa: CASSLRTGSTISGYTF
cdr3_length: 18; v_call: TRBV7-8; j_call: TRBJ2-7; clone_size: .; d_call: .; cdr3_nt: TGTGCCAGCAGCGCATGGGGGCTGGGGGCGGGCAAAGCCTACGAGCAGTACTTC; cdr3_aa: CASSAWGLGAGKAYEQYF
cdr3_length: 13; v_call: TRBV19; j_call: TRBJ2-4; clone_size: .; d_call: .; cdr3_nt: TGTGCCAGTAGTCTCTGGGATGAGAACATTCAGTACTTC; cdr3_aa: CASSLWDENIQYF
cdr3_length: 13; v_call: TRBV30; j_call: TRBJ2-7; clone_size: .; d_call: .; cdr3_nt: TGTGCCCTAAGCAGGGGCGTTAACTACGAGCAGTACTTC; cdr3_aa: CALSRGVNYEQYF
cdr3_length: 18; v_call: TRBV6-1; j_call: TRBJ2-6; clone_size: .; d_call: .; cdr3_nt: TGTGCCAGCAGTGAACGCCCGCCCCTAGGCTCTGGGGCCAACGTCCTGACTTTC; cdr3_aa: CASSERPPLGSGANVLTF
cdr3_length: 16; v_call: TRBV7-9; j_call: TRBJ2-6; clone_size: .; d_call: .; cdr3_nt: TGTGCCAGCAGCTTAGAATGGGGGGCTGGGGCCAACGTCCTGACTTTC; cdr3_aa: CASSLEWGAGANVLTF
cdr3_length: 12; v_call: TRBV30; j_call: TRBJ1-2; clone_size: once; d_call: .; cdr3_nt: TGTGCCTGGACGCACGGCGGCGGGGGCTACACCTTC; cdr3_aa: CAWTHGGGGYTF
cdr3_length: 14; v_call: TRBV19; j_call: TRBJ1-2; clone_size: .; d_call: TRBD1; cdr3_nt: TGTGCCAGTAGTCTGATGACAGGGGAAAGAGGCTACACCTTC; cdr3_aa: CASSLMTGERGYTF
cdr3_length: 13; v_call: TRBV28; j_call: TRBJ1-5; clone_size: .; d_call: .; cdr3_nt: TGTGCCAGCAGCCTCGCGGGGAATCAGCCCCAGCATTTT; cdr3_aa: CASSLAGNQPQHF
cdr3_length: 16; v_call: TRBV10-3; j_call: TRBJ2-3; clone_size: .; d_call: TRBD2; cdr3_nt: TGTGCCATCAGTGAAGGCCTAGCGGGGGCCACAGATACGCAGTATTTT; cdr3_aa: CAISEGLAGATDTQYF
cdr3_length: 16; v_call: TRBV5-1; j_call: TRBJ2-2; clone_size: .; d_call: .; cdr3_nt: TGCGCCAGCAATCCATTAACAGGGATCGACACCGGGGAGCTGTTTTTT; cdr3_aa: CASNPLTGIDTGELFF